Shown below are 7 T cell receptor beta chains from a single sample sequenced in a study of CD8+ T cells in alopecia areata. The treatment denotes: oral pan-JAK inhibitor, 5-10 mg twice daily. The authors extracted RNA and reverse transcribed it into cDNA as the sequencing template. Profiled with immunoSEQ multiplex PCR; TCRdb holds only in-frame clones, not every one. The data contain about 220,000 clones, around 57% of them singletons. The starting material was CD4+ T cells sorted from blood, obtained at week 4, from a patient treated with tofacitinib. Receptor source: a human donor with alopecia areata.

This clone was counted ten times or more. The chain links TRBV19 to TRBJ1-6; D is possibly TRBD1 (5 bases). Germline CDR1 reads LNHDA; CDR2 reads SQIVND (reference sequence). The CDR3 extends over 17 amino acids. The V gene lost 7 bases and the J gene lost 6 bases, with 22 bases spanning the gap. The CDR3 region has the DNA TGTGCCAGTACCAAACTTGGGGGTTCCCTCGGTAATTCACCCCTCCACTTT. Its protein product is CASTKLGGSLGNSPLHF.

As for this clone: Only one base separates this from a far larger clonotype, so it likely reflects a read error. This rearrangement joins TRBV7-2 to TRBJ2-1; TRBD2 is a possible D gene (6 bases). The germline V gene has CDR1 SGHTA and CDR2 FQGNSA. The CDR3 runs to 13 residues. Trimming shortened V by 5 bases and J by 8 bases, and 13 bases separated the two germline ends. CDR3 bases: TGTGCCAGCAGCCAACGCGGGGACGATGAGCAGTTCTTC. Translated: CASSQRGDDEQFF. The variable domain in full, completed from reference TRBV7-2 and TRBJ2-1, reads GAGVSQSPSNKVTEKGKDVELRCDPISGHTALYWYRQSLGQGLEFLIYFQGNSAPDKSGLPSDRFSAERTGGSVSTLTIQRTQQEDSAVYLCASSQRGDDEQFFGPGTRLTVL.

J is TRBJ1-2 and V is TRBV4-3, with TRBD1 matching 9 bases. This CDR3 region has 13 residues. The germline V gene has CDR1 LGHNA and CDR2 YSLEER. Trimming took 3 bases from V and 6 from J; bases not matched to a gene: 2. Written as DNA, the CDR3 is TGCGCCAGCAGCCACAGGACAGGGGATGGCTACACCTTC. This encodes CASSHRTGDGYTF.

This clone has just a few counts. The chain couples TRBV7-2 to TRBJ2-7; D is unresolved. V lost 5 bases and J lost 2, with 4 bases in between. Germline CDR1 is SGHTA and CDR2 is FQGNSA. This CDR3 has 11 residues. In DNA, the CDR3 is TGTGCCAGCAGCAGTCCCTACGAGCAGTACTTC. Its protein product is CASSSPYEQYF.

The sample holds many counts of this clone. The CDR3 loop is CASSMWGQGNTEAFF. For the CDR3, the DNA is TGTGCCAGCAGCATGTGGGGGCAGGGGAACACTGAAGCTTTCTTT. V is TRBV7-8 and J is TRBJ1-1, with D perhaps matching TRBD1 (6 bases). The V and J ends lost 5 bases and 1 base respectively, with 14 bases between them. The CDR3 totals 15 residues. CDR1 and CDR2 from the germline V gene are SGHVS and FQNEAQ.

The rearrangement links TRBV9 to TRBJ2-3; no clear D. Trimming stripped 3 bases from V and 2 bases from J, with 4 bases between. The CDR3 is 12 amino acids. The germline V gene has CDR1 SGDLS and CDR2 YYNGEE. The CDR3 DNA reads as TGTGCCAGCAGCGCCGACACAGATACGCAGTATTTT. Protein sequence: CASSADTDTQYF. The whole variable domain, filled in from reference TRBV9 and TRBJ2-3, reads DSGVTQTPKHLITATGQRVTLRCSPRSGDLSVYWYQQSLDQGLQFLIQYYNGEERAKGNILERFSAQQFPDLHSELNLSSLELGDSALYFCASSADTDTQYFGPGTRLTVL.

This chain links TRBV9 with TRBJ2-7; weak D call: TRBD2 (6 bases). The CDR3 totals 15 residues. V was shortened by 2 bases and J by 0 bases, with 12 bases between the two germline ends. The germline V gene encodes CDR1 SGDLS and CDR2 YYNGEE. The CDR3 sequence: CASSVRDLPSYEQYF. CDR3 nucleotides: TGTGCCAGCAGCGTCCGGGACTTACCCTCCTACGAGCAGTACTTC.